What follows describes a single T cell receptor beta chain. Its matching antigen is unknown. The sample originates from a study of PD-1 blockade in mismatch repair-deficient tumors. Study context: Patients had over 10 mismatch repair-deficient cancer types, all previously treated and progressing. Study-wide points: Tumor-resident clones, often absent from pretreatment blood, expanded after pembrolizumab and then contracted.

V lost 1 base to trimming and J lost 8 bases, with 6 bases between them. This CDR3 region has 11 residues. Per germline, CDR1 DFQATT and CDR2 SNEGSKA (reference sequence). Sequencing used immunoSEQ multiplex PCR; TCRdb keeps in-frame clones, though not all of them. This table has 15,000 or so clones, more than 70% appearing once. All patients were mismatch repair deficient, assessed by either PCR or immunohistochemistry. The sequences come from PBMCs, collected before pembrolizumab treatment. The clonotype was recovered from an adult with mismatch repair-deficient cancer. The chain employs TRBV20-1 and TRBJ1-3; D is unresolved. CDR3 region: CSARASHTIYF. CDR3 nucleotide sequence: TGCAGTGCTAGAGCGTCACACACCATATATTTT.